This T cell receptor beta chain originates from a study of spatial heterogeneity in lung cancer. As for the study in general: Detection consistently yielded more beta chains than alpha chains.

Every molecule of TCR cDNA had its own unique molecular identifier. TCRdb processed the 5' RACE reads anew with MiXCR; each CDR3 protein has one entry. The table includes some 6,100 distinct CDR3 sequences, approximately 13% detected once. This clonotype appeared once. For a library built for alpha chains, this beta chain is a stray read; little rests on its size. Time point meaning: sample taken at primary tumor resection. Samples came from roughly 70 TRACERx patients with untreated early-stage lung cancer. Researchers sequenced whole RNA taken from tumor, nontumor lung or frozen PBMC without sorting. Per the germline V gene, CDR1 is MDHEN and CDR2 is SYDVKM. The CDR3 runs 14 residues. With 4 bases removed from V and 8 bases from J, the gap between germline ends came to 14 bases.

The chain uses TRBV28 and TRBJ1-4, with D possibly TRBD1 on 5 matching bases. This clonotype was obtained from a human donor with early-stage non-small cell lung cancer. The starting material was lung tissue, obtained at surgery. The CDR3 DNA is TGTGCCAGCAGTTCTCCAGGGAGTTCCGAAAAACTGTTTTTT. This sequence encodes CASSSPGSSEKLFF.